This is a list of T cell receptor beta chains from one sample in a study of metastatic and nonmetastatic thyroid tumors. Using MiXCR, TCRdb re-called clones from the PCR reads. Here the sample spans 20,000 to 30,000 clones, roughly 13% being singletons. The sample consisted of blood. These receptors were obtained from a female donor with papillary thyroid cancer or a benign thyroid nodule (not recorded which). Some clones in this sample may be carry-over from other donors' samples. CDR3s include the opening cysteine and the closing phenylalanine or tryptophan. A D gene is named only where the DNA matches it firmly. Rows may omit the clone size; those that give it use once, few, many or a size class.

>TRBV6-1|.|16|many|TRBJ2-3
CASSELKRAYTDTQYF
TGTGCCAGCAGTGAATTGAAGCGGGCCTACACAGATACGCAGTATTTT
>TRBV30|TRBD1|13|medium-sized|TRBJ2-7
CAWSLGTVSEQYF
TGTGCCTGGAGCCTCGGGACAGTGAGTGAGCAGTACTTC
>TRBV5-1|.|14|.|TRBJ2-7
CASSERGPAYEQYF
TGCGCCAGCAGCGAACGGGGGCCGGCCTACGAGCAGTACTTC
>TRBV7-2|TRBD1|22|many|TRBJ2-1
CASSLAVFWRTGAGIAYNEQFF
TGTGCCAGCAGCTTAGCCGTCTTTTGGCGGACAGGGGCCGGGATAGCCTACAATGAGCAGTTCTTC
>TRBV5-1|TRBD1|14|many|TRBJ1-1
CASSSQGGSTEAFF
TGCGCCAGCAGCTCCCAGGGGGGCAGCACTGAAGCTTTCTTT
>TRBV20-1|.|10|many|TRBJ1-6
CSARLGTLHF
TGCAGTGCTAGATTGGGAACCCTCCACTTT
>TRBV11-2|.|16|many|TRBJ2-1
CASSFPLGGSYNEQFF
TGTGCCAGCAGCTTCCCGTTGGGAGGCTCCTACAATGAGCAGTTCTTC
>TRBV12-3/TRBV12-4|.|16|.|TRBJ2-2
CASSLAQGAGTGELFF
TGTGCCAGCAGTTTAGCGCAGGGAGCCGGTACCGGGGAGCTGTTTTTT
>TRBV9|.|12|.|TRBJ1-1
CASSAFNQEAFF
TGTGCCAGCAGCGCATTTAACCAGGAAGCTTTCTTT
>TRBV6-5|.|13|few|TRBJ1-2
CASSYSRGRDYTF
TGTGCCAGCAGTTACTCCAGGGGTAGGGACTACACCTTC
>TRBV11-2|.|18|.|TRBJ2-7
CASSSSNTLKVTTYEQYF
TGTGCCAGCAGCTCTTCAAATACCCTTAAGGTTACAACCTACGAGCAGTACTTC
>TRBV5-6|.|15|many|TRBJ2-2
CASSFGGRLDGELFF
TGTGCCAGCAGCTTCGGGGGAAGGTTGGACGGGGAGCTGTTTTTT
>TRBV28|TRBD1|14|many|TRBJ2-7
CATFPGQGVLRQYF
TGTGCCACATTTCCGGGACAGGGGGTCCTACGGCAGTACTTC
>TRBV4-2|TRBD1|15|medium-sized|TRBJ1-2
CASSQSGQGIYGYTF
TGTGCCAGCAGCCAAAGCGGACAGGGCATCTATGGCTACACCTTC
>TRBV6-5|TRBD2|15|.|TRBJ2-5
CASSYSVGGQETQYF
TGTGCCAGCAGTTACTCAGTGGGAGGGCAAGAGACCCAGTACTTC
>TRBV24-1|.|15|.|TRBJ2-5
CATSDHRGYQETQYF
TGTGCCACCAGTGATCACCGGGGTTACCAAGAGACCCAGTACTTC
>TRBV29-1|TRBD1|12|few|TRBJ2-1
CSVRQGVNEQFF
TGCAGTGTCCGACAGGGTGTCAATGAGCAGTTCTTC
>TRBV13|TRBD1|11|.|TRBJ1-2
CASSLGQGPTF
TGTGCCAGCAGCTTAGGACAGGGGCCGACCTTC
>TRBV20-1|.|17|many|TRBJ1-1
CSARSPPLGQLNTEAFF
TGCAGTGCTAGAAGTCCCCCGCTCGGGCAGCTAAACACTGAAGCTTTCTTT
>TRBV6-2/TRBV6-3|.|12|few|TRBJ2-7
CASSSSPHEQYF
TGTGCCAGCAGTTCGTCCCCCCACGAGCAGTACTTC
>TRBV5-1|.|15|many|TRBJ2-6
CASTGTFSGANVLTF
TGCGCCAGCACAGGAACTTTCTCTGGGGCCAACGTCCTGACTTTC
>TRBV6-4|TRBD2|16|many|TRBJ2-5
CASSVVLREGLETQYF
TGTGCCAGCAGTGTGGTGCTGCGGGAGGGCCTGGAGACCCAGTACTTC
>TRBV14|.|16|few|TRBJ1-2
CASSPPGVRWDYGYTF
TGTGCCAGCAGCCCCCCGGGGGTCCGCTGGGACTATGGCTACACCTTC
>TRBV9|.|14|many|TRBJ1-4
CASSVGPDNEKLFF
TGTGCCAGCAGCGTAGGTCCAGATAATGAAAAACTGTTTTTT
>TRBV20-1|.|11|many|TRBJ2-5
CSATGAETQYF
TGCAGTGCTACAGGGGCGGAGACCCAGTACTTC
>TRBV7-2|.|11|.|TRBJ1-2
CASSVMYGYTF
TGTGCCAGCAGCGTCATGTATGGCTACACCTTC
>TRBV5-6|.|15|many|TRBJ2-1
CASSLALERSNEQFF
TGTGCCAGCAGCTTGGCTCTAGAACGAAGCAATGAGCAGTTCTTC
>TRBV5-1|TRBD2|17|many|TRBJ2-2
CASSLFGLAGAIGELFF
TGCGCCAGCAGCTTGTTTGGCCTAGCGGGAGCTATCGGGGAGCTGTTTTTT
>TRBV12-3/TRBV12-4|TRBD1|14|medium-sized|TRBJ2-7
CASSWDSLIYEQYF
TGTGCCAGCAGTTGGGACAGCTTAATCTACGAGCAGTACTTC
>TRBV28|.|16|few|TRBJ2-7
CASSPTGKPQNYEQYF
TGTGCCAGCAGTCCTACCGGGAAACCACAGAACTACGAGCAGTACTTC